These 9 T cell receptor beta chains were sequenced from one sample in a study of blood T cell repertoires in COVID-19. TCRdb keeps only in-frame clones here, not all; method: immunoSEQ multiplex PCR. The table shows roughly 260,000 clones, with 91% occurring only once. Source material: peripheral blood. The receptors were gathered from a person aged 18 to 35 with COVID-19, enrolled during active disease.

The table lists this clone with a count of one. This rearrangement joins TRBV6-5 to TRBJ1-5, with D unclear. Germline CDR1 and CDR2: MNHEY and SVGAGI. This CDR3 contains 15 residues. Trimming took off 6 bases at V and 4 bases at J, with 16 bases between the two ends. The CDR3 region has the DNA TGTGCCAGCAGCGTCTACGACATAAAAAATCAGCCCCAGCATTTT. Its translation is CASSVYDIKNQPQHF.

The rearrangement links TRBV13 to TRBJ2-7, with 9 bases identical to TRBD1. CDR1 PRHDT and CDR2 FYEKMQ come from the germline V gene (reference sequence). The CDR3 is 14 amino acids. Losses at the gene ends were 4 bases for V and 3 bases for J; bases not matched to a gene: 4. CDR3 in DNA: TGTGCCAGCAGCTCTGGGACAGGGCTCTACGAGCAGTACTTC. It codes for CASSSGTGLYEQYF.

This chain uses TRBV4-1 with TRBJ2-7; D possibly corresponds to TRBD2 (5 bases). V was clipped by 1 base and J by 2 bases, with 6 bases between them. CDR1 MGHRA and CDR2 YSYEKL come from the germline V gene. The CDR3 consists of 13 residues. CDR3 residues: CASSQGGAYEQYF. CDR3 nucleotides: TGCGCCAGCAGCCAAGGGGGAGCCTACGAGCAGTACTTC.

This chain connects TRBV19 to TRBJ1-5; 7 nucleotides match TRBD1. Germline V gene sequence: CDR1 LNHDA, CDR2 SQIVND (reference sequence). The CDR3 runs to 14 residues. Germline trimming cut 4 bases from V and 6 bases from J; bases unmatched to any gene: 6. CDR3: CASSTRQGFQPQHF. The CDR3 nucleotides read TGTGCCAGTAGTACCCGACAGGGTTTTCAGCCCCAGCATTTT. Filled out from reference TRBV19 and TRBJ1-5, the complete variable domain reads DGGITQSPKYLFRKEGQNVTLSCEQNLNHDAMYWYRQDPGQGLRLIYYSQIVNDFQKGDIAEGYSVSREKKESFPLTVTSAQKNPTAFYLCASSTRQGFQPQHFGDGTRLSIL.

V usage is TRBV24-1 and J usage is TRBJ1-2; 7 bases are shared with TRBD1. The CDR3 is 13 amino acids. The germline V gene has CDR1 KGHDR and CDR2 SFDVKD. V was clipped by 10 bases and J by 4 bases; unmatched bases: 8. In nucleotides, the CDR3 is TGTGCCACAGGGGACGGGACAGCCTATGGCTACACCTTC. This encodes CATGDGTAYGYTF.

CDR3 sequence: CASSPGTSPDTQYF. The CDR3 DNA sequence: TGTGCCAGCAGCCCCGGGACTAGCCCAGATACGCAGTATTTT. The chain has TRBV7-3 and TRBJ2-3; 9 bases fit TRBD2. The V and J ends lost 5 bases and 4 bases, in that order; junction bases with no gene match: 4. CDR3 length: 14 amino acids. Germline values: CDR1 SGHTA, CDR2 FQGTGA.

The rearrangement uses TRBV29-1 and TRBJ2-1; no firm D call. Germline V gene lookup returns CDR1 SQVTM and CDR2 ANQGSEA. Between the trimmed V and J ends, which lost 6 bases and 0 bases, there was a span of 3 bases. The CDR3 has 11 amino acids. CDR3 coding DNA: TGCAGCGTCGTCTCCTACAATGAGCAGTTCTTC. Encoded protein: CSVVSYNEQFF.

This clone was seen only a few times. The chain links TRBV19 to TRBJ2-2, with D maybe TRBD1 (6 bases). Trimming stripped 7 bases from V and 4 bases from J, with 13 bases between. This CDR3 is built from 14 residues. Germline CDR1 and CDR2: LNHDA and SQIVND (reference sequence). The CDR3: CASKTGHLTGELFF. CDR3 nucleotides: TGTGCCAGTAAAACGGGACACCTCACCGGGGAGCTGTTTTTT.

This chain uses TRBV29-1 with TRBJ1-1; D possibly corresponds to TRBD1 (5 bases). The germline V gene encodes CDR1 SQVTM and CDR2 ANQGSEA. V shed 1 base and J shed 8 bases, with 11 bases lying between them. The CDR3 is 12 residues long. The CDR3 loop is CSVEVQTAEAFF. As DNA, the CDR3 is TGCAGCGTTGAAGTTCAGACAGCCGAAGCTTTCTTT.